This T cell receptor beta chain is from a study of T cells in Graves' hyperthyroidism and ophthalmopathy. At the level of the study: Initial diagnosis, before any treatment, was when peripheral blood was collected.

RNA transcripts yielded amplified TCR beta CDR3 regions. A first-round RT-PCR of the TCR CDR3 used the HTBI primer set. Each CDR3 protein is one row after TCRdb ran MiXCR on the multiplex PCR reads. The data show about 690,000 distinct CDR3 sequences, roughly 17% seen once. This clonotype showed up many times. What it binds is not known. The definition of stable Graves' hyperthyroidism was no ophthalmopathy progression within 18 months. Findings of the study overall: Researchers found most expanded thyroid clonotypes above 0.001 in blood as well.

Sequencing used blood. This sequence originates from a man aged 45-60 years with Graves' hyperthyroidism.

CDR3 bases: TGTGCCAGCAGACCTCCTGGCCTTAGCGGAACAGATACGCAGTATTTT. Protein product: CASRPPGLSGTDTQYF. V gene TRBV7-2 combines with J gene TRBJ2-3; D is possibly TRBD2 (6 bases). Trimming left V 6 bases short and J 3 bases short, with 19 bases between. CDR1 and CDR2 (germline): SGHTA, FQGNSA. The CDR3 is 16 amino acids.